This passage covers 26 T cell receptor beta chains from one sample sequenced in a study of neurological immune-mediated disorders. From the 5' RACE reads, TCRdb called clonotypes with MiXCR, one entry per CDR3 protein. The top ten clones hold about 16% of a sample with tens of thousands of distinct CDR3 sequences, 15% to 20% of them seen once. Sequencing used PBMCs. The receptors derive from a woman aged 40 to 50 in good health.

In DNA form, the CDR3 reads TGCAGTGGAGAGACAGGGAGGGACACAGATACGCAGTATTTT. This codes for CSGETGRDTDTQYF. The chain joins TRBV20-1 to TRBJ2-3, with D tentatively TRBD1 or TRBD2 (7 bases each). CDR1 is DFQATT and CDR2 is SNEGSKA in the germline V gene (reference sequence). The CDR3 consists of 14 residues. V lost 7 bases and J 2 bases, leaving 16 bases between the germline ends.

This clonotype was observed many times. V usage is TRBV11-2 and J usage is TRBJ2-7, with D unresolved. The germline CDR1 and CDR2 sequences are SGHAT and FQNNGV. V shed 5 bases and J shed 3 bases, with 14 bases lying between them. The CDR3 is made up of 14 amino acids. CDR3: CASSLSGLHYEQYF. CDR3 coding DNA: TGTGCCAGCAGCCTATCGGGCCTTCACTACGAGCAGTACTTC. Full variable domain (rest looked up from reference TRBV11-2 and TRBJ2-7): EAGVAQSPRYKIIEKRQSVAFWCNPISGHATLYWYQQILGQGPKLLIQFQNNGVVDDSQLPKDRFSAERLKGVDSTLKIQPAKLEDSAVYLCASSLSGLHYEQYFGPGTRLTVT.

This clonotype has ten or more counts. The J gene is TRBJ1-1, the V gene TRBV20-1; no clear D gene. CDR1 DFQATT and CDR2 SNEGSKA come from the germline V gene (reference sequence). Trimming removed 0 bases from V and 0 bases from J, with 11 bases in between. The CDR3 length is 15 residues. The CDR3 DNA is TGCAGTGCTAGAGAGGCCGGAAAATTGAACACTGAAGCTTTCTTT. Protein sequence: CSAREAGKLNTEAFF.

This clonotype was counted many times. The chain links TRBV7-2 to TRBJ2-3, with unresolved D. Trimming shortened V by 6 bases and J by 3 bases, and 7 bases separated the two germline ends. This CDR3 contains 12 residues. The germline V gene has CDR1 SGHTA and CDR2 FQGNSA. The CDR3 spells CASSFGTDTQYF. The CDR3 region has the DNA TGTGCCAGCAGTTTCGGAACAGATACGCAGTATTTT.

This clonotype was seen many times. The CDR3 sequence is CASSLNGGFTDTQYF. DNA of the CDR3: TGTGCCAGCAGCCTCAACGGGGGGTTCACAGATACGCAGTATTTT. The chain couples TRBV7-3 to TRBJ2-3; 7 bases agree with TRBD2. With 5 bases clipped from V and 2 bases from J, the junction kept 7 bases outside the gene matches. This CDR3 has 15 amino acids. Looked up from germline, CDR1 is SGHTA and CDR2 is FQGTGA.

This clonotype showed up many times. The chain joins TRBV12-3 or TRBV12-4 to TRBJ2-2, with 7 positions matching TRBD1. Trimming removed 4 bases from V and 9 bases from J; junction bases left unmatched: 5. The length of the CDR3 is 13 residues. CDR3 nucleotides: TGTGCCAGCAGTTCCAGGACAGGACGGGAGCTGTTTTTT. As protein: CASSSRTGRELFF.

This clonotype was counted many times. This chain links TRBV6-1 with TRBJ1-5; 7 bases agree with TRBD1. V was clipped by 3 bases and J by 5 bases; unmatched bases: 7. Germline CDR1 and CDR2: MNHNS and SASEGT. CDR3 length: 15 residues. CDR3 sequence (DNA): TGTGCCAGCAGTGAGTTGGACAGGTCCTATCAGCCCCAGCATTTT. Its protein is CASSELDRSYQPQHF.

This clonotype was seen repeatedly, ten times or more. This chain's CDR3 is CSARAGGSYNEQFF. The DNA of the CDR3 is TGCAGTGCCCGGGCGGGGGGCTCCTACAATGAGCAGTTCTTC. This sequence joins TRBV20-1 and TRBJ2-1, with 8 bases that match TRBD2. Trimming at V came to 6 bases and at J to 0 bases, leaving 4 bases not matched to a gene. The CDR3 loop spans 14 amino acids. Germline V gene lookup returns CDR1 DFQATT and CDR2 SNEGSKA (reference sequence).

The chain has TRBV2 and TRBJ2-1; 9 bases match TRBD2. Trimming removed 6 bases from V and 1 base from J; junction bases left unmatched: 7. Germline V lookup: CDR1 SNHLY, CDR2 FYNNEI. The CDR3 is made up of 16 amino acids. The CDR3: CASRISGSRSYNEQFF. In nucleotides, the CDR3 is TGTGCCAGCAGGATTAGCGGGAGTAGGTCCTACAATGAGCAGTTCTTC.

Many counts were recorded for this clonotype. This chain connects TRBV3-1 to TRBJ1-1, with D maybe TRBD1 (5 bases). CDR3 length: 16 residues. CDR1 and CDR2 from the germline V gene are LGHDT and YNNKEL (reference sequence). Trimming removed 0 bases from V and 0 bases from J, with 11 bases in between. The chain's CDR3 is CASSQEGPTVNTEAFF. DNA of the CDR3: TGTGCCAGCAGCCAAGAGGGACCTACAGTGAACACTGAAGCTTTCTTT.

The sample holds many counts of this clonotype. V gene TRBV5-1 combines with J gene TRBJ1-2, with TRBD1 identical over 9 bases. The CDR3 consists of 14 residues. With V trimmed by 4 bases and J by 3 bases, 4 bases remained unmatched. The germline gives CDR1 SGHRS, CDR2 YFSETQ. The CDR3 nucleotides read TGCGCCAGCAGCCCACGGACAGGGGACTATGGCTACACCTTC. Translating it yields CASSPRTGDYGYTF.

In its sample, this clonotype was seen many times. The J gene is TRBJ2-1, the V gene TRBV4-3; no reliable D call. This CDR3 comprises 14 residues. V gave up 5 bases and J gave up 4 bases, with 12 bases separating them. Germline V gives CDR1 LGHNA, CDR2 YSLEER. Here the CDR3 reads CASSGRGVYNEQFF. In nucleotides, the CDR3 is TGCGCCAGCAGCGGGCGCGGAGTGTACAATGAGCAGTTCTTC.

The rearrangement links TRBV5-6 to TRBJ2-5, with a weak D call TRBD2 (5 bases). Trimming took off 5 bases at V and 0 bases at J, with 8 bases between the two ends. CDR1 and CDR2 (germline): SGHDT, YYEEEE. The CDR3 extends over 13 amino acids. The CDR3 DNA sequence: TGTGCCAGCAGGTGGAGGTACCAAGAGACCCAGTACTTC. Its translation: CASRWRYQETQYF. The full variable domain, its missing parts supplied by reference TRBV5-6 and TRBJ2-5, is DAGVTQSPTHLIKTRGQQVTLRCSPKSGHDTVSWYQQALGQGPQFIFQYYEEEERQRGNFPDRFSGHQFPNYSSELNVNALLLGDSALYLCASRWRYQETQYFGPGTRLLVL.

This clonotype was picked up many times. CDR3 nucleotides: TGTGCCAGCAGCTTAGCGCCCGGACCCTACGAGCAGTACTTC. It yields the protein CASSLAPGPYEQYF. This chain connects TRBV7-2 to TRBJ2-7, with unresolved D. This CDR3 has 14 amino acids. With 0 bases removed from V and 2 bases from J, the gap between germline ends came to 8 bases. Germline CDR1 and CDR2: SGHTA and FQGNSA.

This clonotype was seen repeatedly, ten times or more. The gene calls are TRBV20-1 and TRBJ1-2; maybe TRBD1 (5 bases). This CDR3 is built from 13 residues. Trimming pared 6 bases from V and 0 bases from J, leaving 11 bases between. CDR1 and CDR2 from the germline V gene are DFQATT and SNEGSKA (reference sequence). CDR3 nucleotides: TGCAGTGCGGCCTCGGGGGCTAACTATGGCTACACCTTC. It encodes CSAASGANYGYTF.

This clonotype has a count of ten or more. The chain joins TRBV20-1 to TRBJ2-1, with 7 bases identical to TRBD2. V lost 2 bases to trimming and J lost 6 bases; unmatched junction nucleotides: 10. Germline V CDR1 and CDR2: DFQATT, SNEGSKA (reference sequence). The CDR3 is 15 residues long. DNA of the CDR3: TGCAGTGCTAGACCCTCCCCACTAGCGAGCAATGAGCAGTTCTTC. Translating gives CSARPSPLASNEQFF.

This clonotype has at least ten counts. This rearrangement joins TRBV5-1 to TRBJ2-3; D is tentatively TRBD1 or TRBD2 (7 bases each). Looked up from germline, CDR1 is SGHRS and CDR2 is YFSETQ. The CDR3 runs 15 residues. V was cut by 0 bases and J by 7 bases, with 15 bases left in between. CDR3 DNA sequence: TGCGCCAGCAGCTTGGAGGCAGGGGGGGGAAATACGCAGTATTTT. Translated, it gives CASSLEAGGGNTQYF.

The rearrangement links TRBV9 to TRBJ2-5; unclear D gene. The germline V gene has CDR1 SGDLS and CDR2 YYNGEE. The CDR3 length is 14 residues. Trimming pared 0 bases from V and 2 bases from J, leaving 8 bases between. Here the CDR3 DNA reads TGTGCCAGCAGCGTAGCGTGGGGACAAGAGACCCAGTACTTC. It yields the protein CASSVAWGQETQYF.

This clonotype has ten or more counts. The rearrangement links TRBV5-1 to TRBJ1-1; tentative D call: TRBD1 (5 bases). The CDR3 covers 15 residues. The germline gives CDR1 SGHRS, CDR2 YFSETQ. Trimming took 4 bases from V and 4 from J, leaving 17 bases between them. The CDR3 bases are TGCGCCAGCAGCGCCGTCGGGGGGGTTCCCACTGAAGCTTTCTTT. Its protein is CASSAVGGVPTEAFF.

There are a few counts of this clonotype. The chain recombines TRBV28 with TRBJ2-1; a possible D gene is TRBD2 (6 bases). The CDR3 spans 16 residues. V gave up 5 bases and J gave up 2 bases, with 16 bases separating them. Germline CDR1 reads MDHEN; CDR2 reads SYDVKM. The CDR3 sequence is CASSETTRSTYNEQFF. Here the CDR3 DNA reads TGTGCCAGCAGTGAGACGACTAGAAGTACCTACAATGAGCAGTTCTTC.

This clonotype was counted many times. This chain's CDR3 is CASSLQVITGATGELFF. In nucleotides, the CDR3 is TGCGCCAGCAGTCTACAAGTTATTACAGGGGCCACCGGGGAGCTGTTTTTT. The genes are TRBV5-1 and TRBJ2-2; 7 nucleotides agree with TRBD1. CDR3 length: 17 residues. The V segment lost 5 bases and the J segment 4 bases; nucleotides outside the gene matches: 14. CDR1 SGHRS and CDR2 YFSETQ come from the germline V gene.

This clonotype was picked up many times. The rearrangement joins TRBV4-3 to TRBJ2-5, with TRBD1 matching over 7 bases. CDR3 length: 15 residues. Germline CDR1 and CDR2: LGHNA and YSLEER. The ends lost 1 base at V and 4 bases at J; junction bases unmatched: 6. CDR3 nucleotide sequence: TGCGCCAGCAGCCAAGTTTCAGGGGGAAGAGAGACCCAGTACTTC. Translating gives CASSQVSGGRETQYF.

This clonotype was found many times. The V and J genes are TRBV28 and TRBJ2-5, with D possibly TRBD1 on 6 matching bases. Trimming removed 5 bases at V and 2 bases at J, with 12 bases between. The V gene's germline CDR1 is MDHEN and CDR2 SYDVKM. The CDR3 sequence is 14 residues long. The DNA for the CDR3 is TGTGCCAGCAGTCCTGGACAGATTCAAGAGACCCAGTACTTC. This translates into CASSPGQIQETQYF. Complete variable domain (other parts from reference TRBV28 and TRBJ2-5): DVKVTQSSRYLVKRTGEKVFLECVQDMDHENMFWYRQDPGLGLRLIYFSYDVKMKEKGDIPEGYSVSREKKERFSLILESASTNQTSMYLCASSPGQIQETQYFGPGTRLLVL.

The chain links TRBV5-1 to TRBJ1-2; no firm D call. The V end was cut by 4 bases, the J end by 2 bases, with 15 bases between. Germline V gives CDR1 SGHRS, CDR2 YFSETQ. CDR3 length: 15 residues. In DNA form, the CDR3 reads TGCGCCAGCAGCCCTCCAACGTTTACGAACTATGGCTACACCTTC. Its translation: CASSPPTFTNYGYTF.

This clonotype was seen ten or more times. The V and J genes are TRBV7-2 and TRBJ2-7, with D hard to call. The V end was cut by 2 bases, the J end by 6 bases, with 11 bases between. The CDR3 extends over 13 amino acids. The germline CDR1 and CDR2 sequences are SGHTA and FQGNSA. CDR3 nucleotides: TGTGCCAGCAGCTTAACTACGCTACCCGAGCAGTACTTC. Its translation: CASSLTTLPEQYF.

This clonotype was picked up many times. The chain joins TRBV7-2 to TRBJ2-3; D uncertain. CDR1 and CDR2 (germline): SGHTA, FQGNSA. The V gene lost 1 base and the J gene lost 6 bases, with 8 bases spanning the gap. The CDR3 covers 13 residues. Here the CDR3 reads CASSLVVSDTQYF. The CDR3 bases are TGTGCCAGCAGCTTAGTGGTTTCCGATACGCAGTATTTT. Full variable domain (remainder filled in from reference TRBV7-2 and TRBJ2-3): GAGVSQSPSNKVTEKGKDVELRCDPISGHTALYWYRQSLGQGLEFLIYFQGNSAPDKSGLPSDRFSAERTGGSVSTLTIQRTQQEDSAVYLCASSLVVSDTQYFGPGTRLTVL.